The T cell receptor (beta chain) under discussion was sequenced for a study of cytomegalovirus exposure and HLA in healthy donors. The length of the CDR3 is 16 residues. The junction had 6 bases not matched to a gene; V was cut back by 2 bases and J by 7 bases. CDR1 is LNHNV and CDR2 is YYDKDF in the germline V gene (reference sequence). Sequencing used immunoSEQ multiplex PCR; TCRdb keeps in-frame clones, though not all of them. The profile shows some 140,000 clones, almost 85% of them singletons. The chain couples TRBV15 to TRBJ1-5; 12 bases fit TRBD1. Sequenced sample: PBMCs. The source of this sequence is a woman in her twenties or thirties in good health and CMV-seronegative. For the CDR3, the DNA is TGTGCCACCAGCAGATCTGGGACAGGGGGCCGACAGCCCCAGCATTTT. Translated: CATSRSGTGGRQPQHF.